This T cell receptor beta chain was retrieved from a study of Graves' ophthalmopathy and Graves' hyperthyroidism. The V end lost 9 bases, the J end lost 4 bases, and 18 bases lay between the germline ends. This CDR3 region has 14 residues. Germline V gene lookup returns CDR1 SGHTA and CDR2 FQGTGA. The authors amplified TCR beta CDR3 regions from RNA transcripts. First-round RT-PCR relied on HTBI primers, and a second-round multiplex PCR came next. TCRdb used MiXCR to reprocess the multiplex PCR reads, holding one entry per CDR3 protein. In the table there are about 640,000 distinct CDR3 sequences, just over 40% of which are singletons. Every ophthalmopathy donor presented moderate-to-severe activity, CAS ≥3, NOSPECS ≥4 and duration under 3 months. Regarding this clonotype: This is likely a read error, given that the CDR3 carries no conserved phenylalanine or tryptophan at its end.

The origin of this receptor is an adult man with Graves' ophthalmopathy. Sequenced input: peripheral blood. V is TRBV7-3 and J is TRBJ1-2, with D perhaps matching TRBD1 (5 bases). The CDR3 DNA reads as TGTGCCAGTTGTATGCGGGACCGCTTCTATGGCTACACCTCC. Translation gives CASCMRDRFYGYTS.